The clone carrying this T cell receptor (beta chain) was seen only once. As yet, its antigen is unknown. The data originate from a study of radiation and T cells in renal cell carcinoma. Study results and limitations: Baseline intratumoral clonotype presence is unknown without pretreatment biopsies. Top tumor clonotypes rose in blood 2 weeks post-radiation, then contracted.

The germline V and J ends were trimmed by 3 bases and 5 bases, with 8 bases remaining between them. CDR1 KGHSH and CDR2 LQKENI come from the germline V gene. CDR3 length: 13 residues. Time point noted: baseline pretreatment blood. Treatment reported: 15 Gy SBRT to primary tumor, nephrectomy 4 weeks later. Radiation-treated patients gave blood at baseline, week 2 and week 4. Assay: immunoSEQ multiplex PCR; the TCRdb copy retains only in-frame clones and omits some. The sample holds 50,000 to 75,000 clones, just under 80% seen once. Sequenced here: blood, sampled from a patient whose treatment included radiotherapy and nephrectomy. The chain combines TRBV18 with TRBJ2-1; a weak D match, TRBD2 (6 bases). This TCR was recovered from a man in his sixties with renal cell carcinoma. CDR3 region: CASSPGGDNEQFF. The DNA of the CDR3 is TGTGCCAGCTCACCCGGGGGAGACAATGAGCAGTTCTTC.